This T cell receptor beta chain was recovered during a study of regulatory T cells in long-lasting Graves disease. Time point reported: newly diagnosed GD, antithyroid drugs for less than 3 months. PBMCs provided the RNA from which the TCR library was made. This CDR3 spans 12 amino acids. Germline CDR1 and CDR2: LNHNV and YYDKDF (reference sequence). V shed 1 base and J shed 5 bases, with 5 bases lying between them. Both iRepertoire HTBI primers and Arm-PCR of CDR3 regions were used to build the TCR beta libraries. Original handling: Detected in the samples were about 58 TRBV and 14 to 15 TRBJ segments. Each CDR3 protein is one row after TCRdb ran MiXCR on the multiplex PCR reads. The V and J calls were not made by the authors but by TCRdb's processing. The repertoire has approximately 540,000 distinct CDR3 sequences, more than 10% of them found once; the top ten carry roughly 8.9%. These data were also reused for a study on T cells in Graves' hyperthyroidism and ophthalmopathy.

This receptor was identified in a woman aged 25 to 45 with Graves disease. The specimen comprised peripheral blood mononuclear cells (PBMCs), sampled at new diagnosis, from a patient treated with antithyroid drugs. The gene calls are TRBV15 and TRBJ1-1; no clear D gene. The CDR3 DNA reads TGTGCCACCAGCAGAGGAAGGACTGAAGCTTTCTTT. Residues: CATSRGRTEAFF.